A selection of T cell receptor beta chains follows, all from one sample in a study of CD8 T cells in Susac syndrome. TCRdb re-called the immunoSEQ multiplex PCR reads with MiXCR, one entry per CDR3 protein. The data contain fewer than 300,000 distinct CDR3 sequences, around 84% of them seen just once; the ten biggest clones take up approximately 0.11%. Sequenced input: CD8+ T cells from PBMCs. These receptors all come from a human donor with multiple sclerosis. The CDR3 runs from the conserved cysteine through the conserved F or W. The D gene is left open where the match is weak. Size is stated for part of the rows, as once, few or many counts, or as a class when the clone is expanded.

d_call	v_call	clone_size	j_call	cdr3_nt	cdr3_aa
NA	TRBV25-1	NA	TRBJ1-5	TGTGCCAGCAGTGAATCAATAGGGCCCAATCAGCCCCAGCATTTT	CASSESIGPNQPQHF
NA	TRBV20-1	NA	TRBJ2-1	TGCAGTGCCAAGGGTAACTACTTCGCCTACAATGAGCAGTTCTTC	CSAKGNYFAYNEQFF
NA	TRBV4-1	NA	TRBJ2-5	TGCGCCAGCAGCCAAGATGGGCGAGGAGAGCGGGAGACCCAGTACTTC	CASSQDGRGERETQYF
NA	TRBV7-8	few	TRBJ2-1	TGTGCCAGCAGCTTCCGACACAATGAGCAGTTCTTC	CASSFRHNEQFF
NA	TRBV7-9	NA	TRBJ2-5	TGTGCCAGCAGTCATTACTCAAGAGGAGAGACCCAGTACTTC	CASSHYSRGETQYF
TRBD1	TRBV27	NA	TRBJ1-1	TGTGCCAGCAGTTTGACAGGGATCCACACTGAAGCTTTCTTT	CASSLTGIHTEAFF
NA	TRBV5-1	NA	TRBJ2-5	TGCGCCAGCAGCTCACATACGGACTACCCAGAGACCCAGTACTTC	CASSSHTDYPETQYF
TRBD1	TRBV27	NA	TRBJ1-1	TGTGCCAGCCAGACAGGGTGGACAACTGAAGCTTTCTTT	CASQTGWTTEAFF
NA	TRBV2	NA	TRBJ1-1	TGTGCCAGCAGTGAATACGGGGAAGCTTTCTTT	CASSEYGEAFF
NA	TRBV5-6	NA	TRBJ2-7	TGTGCCAGCAGCTGGGACCCTCCCCGAGAGCAGTACTTC	CASSWDPPREQYF
NA	TRBV12-3/TRBV12-4	NA	TRBJ1-1	TGTGCCAGCAGTTCATGGAAGGTCATGAACACTGAAGCTTTCTTT	CASSSWKVMNTEAFF
NA	TRBV4-1	once	TRBJ2-7	TGCGCCAGCAGCCAATCCATGGAGGGTGGCGAGCAGTACTTC	CASSQSMEGGEQYF
TRBD1	TRBV20-1	NA	TRBJ2-1	TGCAGTGCTAGAGAGCCGACAGGGTACAATGAGCAGTTCTTC	CSAREPTGYNEQFF
TRBD2	TRBV9	NA	TRBJ2-1	TGTGCCAGCAGCGTAGCGAGCGGGAGTCACAATGAGCAGTTCTTC	CASSVASGSHNEQFF
NA	TRBV12-5	once	TRBJ2-1	TGTGCTAGTGGTTTGGGCCCTAATGAGCAGTTCTTC	CASGLGPNEQFF
NA	TRBV15	NA	TRBJ1-5	TGTGCCACCAGCGCCCGGGACATTCTAAATCAGCCCCAGCATTTT	CATSARDILNQPQHF
NA	TRBV4-2	NA	TRBJ1-4	TGTGCCAGCAGCCAAGATAAGGGAACACCTCCAACTAATGAAAAACTGTTTTTT	CASSQDKGTPPTNEKLFF
TRBD1	TRBV12-3/TRBV12-4	NA	TRBJ1-1	TGTGCCAGCAGTCTCTCCTCAAGGGGGCGAGGCGCTGAAGCTTTCTTT	CASSLSSRGRGAEAFF
NA	TRBV12-3/TRBV12-4	NA	TRBJ1-2	TGTGCCAGCAGTTACGAAGGACTTCTCCCAGATGGCTACACCTTC	CASSYEGLLPDGYTF
TRBD2	TRBV24-1	NA	TRBJ2-5	TGTGCCACCAGTCTAGCGGGAGCTCGGGAGACCCAGTACTTC	CATSLAGARETQYF
NA	TRBV27	NA	TRBJ2-7	TGTGCCAGCAGATCAGGCTTGAACGAGCAGTACTTC	CASRSGLNEQYF
NA	TRBV7-8	NA	TRBJ2-5	TGTGCCAGCAGCTTACCCTTAGTGACGGAGCGCGGGGAGACCCAGTACTTC	CASSLPLVTERGETQYF
NA	TRBV5-1	NA	TRBJ1-5	TGCGCCAGCAGCCCGGACAGTTTGAGTAATCAGCCCCAGCATTTT	CASSPDSLSNQPQHF
TRBD2	TRBV12-3/TRBV12-4	NA	TRBJ2-1	TGTGCCAGCACCCCCCCGGGACTAGCGGGAACGGGTGAGCAGTTCTTC	CASTPPGLAGTGEQFF
TRBD2	TRBV12-5	NA	TRBJ2-2	TGTGCTAGTGGTTCCCCCCTAGCGGGAGTGAACACCGGGGAGCTGTTTTTT	CASGSPLAGVNTGELFF
NA	TRBV4-2	NA	TRBJ2-1	TGTGCCAGCAGCCAAGATTGGGCCCTTTACAATGAGCAGTTCTTC	CASSQDWALYNEQFF
NA	TRBV20-1	NA	TRBJ2-6	TGCAGTGCTAACCCCAGGGACTCTGGGGCCAACGTCCTGACTTTC	CSANPRDSGANVLTF
NA	TRBV28	NA	TRBJ2-7	TGTGCCAGCAGTTTAGTAGTAGCGGAATATGAGGAGCAGTACTTC	CASSLVVAEYEEQYF
NA	TRBV2	NA	TRBJ2-4	TGTGCCAGCAGATCGGTGAGGGCCGGGACTCTAGCCAAAAACATTCAGTACTTC	CASRSVRAGTLAKNIQYF
NA	TRBV7-2	NA	TRBJ2-7	TGTGCCAGCACGGGGTCAACTTTAAGCTCCTACGAGCAGTACTTC	CASTGSTLSSYEQYF
NA	TRBV6-1	few	TRBJ1-4	TGTGCCAGCAGTTATGGTGTTGAAAAACTGTTTTTT	CASSYGVEKLFF
NA	TRBV13	few	TRBJ2-2	TGTGCCAGCAGCTTTACCACCGGGGAGCTGTTTTTT	CASSFTTGELFF
TRBD2	TRBV9	NA	TRBJ2-4	TGTGCCAGCGCCGGTACTAGCGGGGATGTGGCCCAGTACTTC	CASAGTSGDVAQYF
NA	TRBV7-9	NA	TRBJ2-7	TGTGCCAGCAGCCCTCATGGCCTAGTGGCTTCCGAGCAGTACTTC	CASSPHGLVASEQYF
TRBD1	TRBV7-9	NA	TRBJ2-7	TGTGCCAGCAGCTTACCGGGTAACAGGGGAAAAGACTACGAGCAGTACTTC	CASSLPGNRGKDYEQYF
NA	TRBV28	NA	TRBJ2-7	TGTGCCAGCAAAGTGGGTGGTGATTCCTACGAGCAGTACTTC	CASKVGGDSYEQYF
NA	TRBV28	NA	TRBJ1-4	TGTGCCAGCAGTTTAACAACTGGGACTAATGAAAAACTGTTTTTT	CASSLTTGTNEKLFF
NA	TRBV10-3	NA	TRBJ2-7	TGTGCCATCAGGGCAGGGCACGAGCAGTACTTC	CAIRAGHEQYF
NA	TRBV24-1	NA	TRBJ2-5	TGTGCCACCAGTGATTATAATACAGGGACGTCCGCGACCCAGTACTTC	CATSDYNTGTSATQYF
TRBD1	TRBV14	NA	TRBJ2-1	TGTGCCAGCAGCCAAGAGGACAGGTACAATGAGCAGTTCTTC	CASSQEDRYNEQFF
TRBD2	TRBV28	NA	TRBJ2-7	TGTGCCAGCAGTACCATTACCCGGACTAGCGGGATCGGGTACGAGCAGTACTTC	CASSTITRTSGIGYEQYF
NA	TRBV4-1	NA	TRBJ2-3	TGCGCCAGCAGCCACCCCAACCCGGGACTGGAATCCGCTACGCAGTATTTT	CASSHPNPGLESATQYF
NA	TRBV6-5	NA	TRBJ2-7	TGTGCCAGCGGCCATGGGGGGCCCGAGCAGTACTTC	CASGHGGPEQYF
NA	TRBV7-6	once	TRBJ1-1	TGTGCCAGCAGCTTAAAGGCCGAGAGCCCTGAAGCTTTCTTT	CASSLKAESPEAFF
TRBD1	TRBV28	NA	TRBJ2-3	TGTGCCAGCAACCCCTGGACAGGGGCCCCAGATACGCAGTATTTT	CASNPWTGAPDTQYF
NA	TRBV28	once	TRBJ2-1	TGTGCCAGCAGCCAAACGAGGACTACGTACAATGAGCAGTTCTTC	CASSQTRTTYNEQFF
NA	TRBV5-1	NA	TRBJ1-2	TGCGCCAGCAGACCGTCACGGGGAGACGGCTACACCTTC	CASRPSRGDGYTF
TRBD1	TRBV2	NA	TRBJ2-7	TGTGCCAGCAGTGTAATAGGACAGGGGGCTTACGAGCAGTACTTC	CASSVIGQGAYEQYF
NA	TRBV9	NA	TRBJ2-1	TGTGCCAGCAGCGTAGTCGGTGGGGGACTGTCCTACAATGAGCAGTTCTTC	CASSVVGGGLSYNEQFF
NA	TRBV20-1	NA	TRBJ2-1	TGCAGTGCCCTGCCGTTAGCGGAACAGAATGAGCAGTTCTTC	CSALPLAEQNEQFF
TRBD2	TRBV27	once	TRBJ2-7	TGTGCCAGCAGTTTAAAATCGCGACGGAGTAGCGGGAGGGGAACCTACGAGCAGTACTTC	CASSLKSRRSSGRGTYEQYF
NA	TRBV7-9	NA	TRBJ1-1	TGTGCCAGCAGCTTCCCTGGGGGAACTGAAGCTTTCTTT	CASSFPGGTEAFF
NA	TRBV5-6	NA	TRBJ2-7	TGTGCCAGCAGCTCGGCGGTCACGAAGCCGGAGCAGTACTTC	CASSSAVTKPEQYF
NA	TRBV28	NA	TRBJ1-1	TGTGCCAGCAGTTTCGAGGGGGAAGCTTTCTTT	CASSFEGEAFF
TRBD2	TRBV7-9	NA	TRBJ2-1	TGTGCCAGCAGCGCTAGCGGGATCAATGAGCAGTTCTTC	CASSASGINEQFF